These 5 T cell receptor beta chains were sequenced from one sample in a study of control samples from healthy donors and cancer patients. TCRdb's copy holds only in-frame clones and misses some; the assay was immunoSEQ multiplex PCR. The table shows about 100,000 clones, with around four fifths occurring only once. The sample comprised blood. The source of these receptors is a man aged 30 to 39 in good health.

The chain joins TRBV2 to TRBJ2-5; 7 nucleotides line up with TRBD2. This CDR3 contains 13 residues. Trimming took 7 bases from V and 5 from J; bases not matched to a gene: 7. The germline V gene encodes CDR1 SNHLY and CDR2 FYNNEI. The CDR3 loop is CASTRGGGETQYF. CDR3 nucleotide sequence: TGTGCCAGCACTCGAGGCGGGGGTGAGACCCAGTACTTC.

The V and J genes are TRBV7-3 and TRBJ1-2; 9 nucleotides agree with TRBD1. This CDR3 comprises 14 residues. The V gene's germline CDR1 is SGHTA and CDR2 FQGTGA. J gave up 8 bases and V 4 bases, and 8 bases lay outside the gene matches. The CDR3 loop reads CASSSGTGKCGYTF. In nucleotides, the CDR3 is TGTGCCAGCAGCTCGGGGACAGGGAAGTGCGGCTACACCTTC.

The chain has TRBV7-9 and TRBJ1-2; the D gene is possibly TRBD1 (5 bases). The length of the CDR3 is 13 residues. Trimming pared 5 bases from V and 4 bases from J, leaving 11 bases between. Germline assignment: CDR1 SEHNR and CDR2 FQNEAQ (reference sequence). In nucleotides, the CDR3 is TGTGCCAGCAGCCGAGACAGAGGCTATGGCTACACCTTC. Translating gives CASSRDRGYGYTF. Variable domain in full (rest from reference TRBV7-9 and TRBJ1-2): DTGVSQNPRHKITKRGQNVTFRCDPISEHNRLYWYRQTLGQGPEFLTYFQNEAQLEKSRLLSDRFSAERPKGSFSTLEIQRTEQGDSAMYLCASSRDRGYGYTFGSGTRLTVV.

V gene TRBV25-1 combines with J gene TRBJ2-1; D ambiguous. This CDR3 is built from 11 residues. Deletions cut 0 bases from V and 8 bases from J, with 2 bases between. The germline V gene encodes CDR1 MGHDK and CDR2 SYGVNS. The CDR3 DNA reads as TGTGCCAGCAGTGAATACTATGAGCAGTTCTTC. Encoded protein: CASSEYYEQFF.

J is TRBJ2-1 and V is TRBV7-3, with 13 bases identical to TRBD2. The V segment lost 3 bases and the J segment 6 bases; nucleotides outside the gene matches: 11. Germline V gene sequence: CDR1 SGHTA, CDR2 FQGTGA. The CDR3 runs to 18 residues. The chain's CDR3 is CASSLTSGGTISPNEQFF. CDR3 nucleotide sequence: TGTGCCAGCAGCTTGACTAGCGGGGGGACTATTTCCCCCAATGAGCAGTTCTTC.